This TCR beta chain was recovered during a study of regulatory T cells in long-lasting Graves disease. The CDR3 has 19 amino acids. V gave up 2 bases and J gave up 3 bases, with 23 bases separating them. The germline V gene has CDR1 MNHEY and CDR2 SVGAGI. Library construction for TCR beta used iRepertoire HTBI primers and Arm-PCR of CDR3 regions. MiXCR, run by TCRdb on the multiplex PCR reads, gives a single entry per CDR3 protein. The table lists roughly 400,000 distinct CDR3 sequences, about a fifth of them singletons. To note about this clonotype: Its antigen is unidentified.

Study conclusions and caveats: Fewer public clonotypes were shared by new patients (966) than by persistent patients (around 2,800). Persistent disease was characterized by preferential usage of TRBV28, TRBJ1-2 and TRBJ2-5.

The time point: persistent/refractory GD, antithyroid drugs over 5 years with positive TRAb. Isolated PBMC RNA provided the starting material for the TCR library. A blood draw put about 9 milliliters of peripheral blood into EDTA tubes. The V call is TRBV6-5, the J call TRBJ2-1; D perhaps matches TRBD2 (6 bases). The sequenced sample was peripheral blood mononuclear cells (PBMCs), obtained when the disease was refractory, from a patient treated with antithyroid drugs. This TCR was recovered from a female donor with Graves disease. CDR3 protein: CASSYPFRGETRDYNEQFF. In DNA, the CDR3 is TGTGCCAGCAGTTACCCCTTTCGAGGCGAGACTAGGGACTACAATGAGCAGTTCTTC.